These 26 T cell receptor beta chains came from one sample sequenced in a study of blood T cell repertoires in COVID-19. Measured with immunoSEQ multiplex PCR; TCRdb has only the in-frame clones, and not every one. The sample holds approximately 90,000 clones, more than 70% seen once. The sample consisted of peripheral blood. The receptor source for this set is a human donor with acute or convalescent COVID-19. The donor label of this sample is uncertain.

Here the CDR3 reads CASSKQGLAGGAGELFF. The CDR3 region has the DNA TGTGCCAGCAGCAAGCAGGGACTAGCGGGGGGGGCCGGGGAGCTGTTTTTT. V usage is TRBV5-4 and J usage is TRBJ2-2, with 16 bases aligning to TRBD2. Losses at the gene ends were 4 bases for V and 6 bases for J; bases not matched to a gene: 6. CDR1 is SGHNT, CDR2 YYREEE, per germline (reference sequence). The CDR3 is 17 amino acids.

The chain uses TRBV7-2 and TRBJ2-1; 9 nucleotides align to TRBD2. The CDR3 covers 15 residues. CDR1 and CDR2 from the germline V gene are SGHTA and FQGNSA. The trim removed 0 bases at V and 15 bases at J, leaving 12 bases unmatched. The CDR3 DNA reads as TGTGCCAGCAGCTTAGCAGCGGGGGGTACGTCGGCTCCGTTCTTC. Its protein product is CASSLAAGGTSAPFF.

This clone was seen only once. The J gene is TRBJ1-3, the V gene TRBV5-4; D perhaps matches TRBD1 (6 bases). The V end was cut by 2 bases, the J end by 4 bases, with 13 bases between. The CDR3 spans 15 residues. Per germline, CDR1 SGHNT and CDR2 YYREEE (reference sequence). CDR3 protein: CASSLDRLSGNTIYF. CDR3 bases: TGTGCCAGCAGCTTAGACAGGTTGTCCGGAAACACCATATATTTT.

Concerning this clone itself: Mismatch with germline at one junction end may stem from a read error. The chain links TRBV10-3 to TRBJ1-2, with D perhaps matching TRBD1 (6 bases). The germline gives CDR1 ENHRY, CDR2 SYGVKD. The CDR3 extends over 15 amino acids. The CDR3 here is CAISEEGDTRVLEAF. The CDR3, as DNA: TGTGCCATCAGTGAGGAGGGGGACACCCGTGTCTTAGAGGCCTTC.

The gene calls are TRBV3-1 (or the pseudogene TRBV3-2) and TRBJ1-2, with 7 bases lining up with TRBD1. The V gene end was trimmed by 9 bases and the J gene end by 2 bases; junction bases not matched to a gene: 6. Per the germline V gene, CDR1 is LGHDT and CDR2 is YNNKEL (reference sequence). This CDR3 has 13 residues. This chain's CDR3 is CASHQQGNYGYTF. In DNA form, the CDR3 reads TGTGCCAGTCACCAACAGGGGAACTATGGCTACACCTTC.

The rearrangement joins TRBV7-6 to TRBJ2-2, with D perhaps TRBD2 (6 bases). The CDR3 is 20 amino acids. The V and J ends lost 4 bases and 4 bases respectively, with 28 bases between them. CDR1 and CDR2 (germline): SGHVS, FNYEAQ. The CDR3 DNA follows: TGTGCCAGCAGCTCCACCTGGTCAGCTAGCGCCTCCTTGGCCACCGGGGAGCTGTTTTTT. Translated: CASSSTWSASASLATGELFF.

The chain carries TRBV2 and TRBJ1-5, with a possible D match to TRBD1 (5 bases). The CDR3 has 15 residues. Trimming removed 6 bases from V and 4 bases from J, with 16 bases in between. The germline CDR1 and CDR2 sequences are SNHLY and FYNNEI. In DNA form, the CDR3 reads TGTGCCAGCAGGTCGGGGGGGGGAAGGAATCAGCCCCAGCATTTT. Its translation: CASRSGGGRNQPQHF. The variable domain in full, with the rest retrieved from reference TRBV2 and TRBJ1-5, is EPEVTQTPSHQVTQMGQEVILRCVPISNHLYFYWYRQILGQKVEFLVSFYNNEISEKSEIFDDQFSVERPDGSNFTLKIRSTKLEDSAMYFCASRSGGGRNQPQHFGDGTRLSIL.

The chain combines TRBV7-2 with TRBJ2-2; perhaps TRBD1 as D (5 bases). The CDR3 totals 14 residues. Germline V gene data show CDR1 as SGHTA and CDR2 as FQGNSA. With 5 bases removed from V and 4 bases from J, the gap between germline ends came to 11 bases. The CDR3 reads CASSPRGATGELFF. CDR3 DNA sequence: TGTGCCAGCAGCCCCCGTGGGGCCACCGGGGAGCTGTTTTTT.

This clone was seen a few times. In DNA form, the CDR3 reads TGCGCCAGCAGCACACAGGAGACTTCCTACAATGAGCAGTTCTTC. Protein product: CASSTQETSYNEQFF. V and J are TRBV5-1 and TRBJ2-1, with D possibly being TRBD1 (5 bases). CDR3 length: 15 amino acids. Germline CDR1 and CDR2: SGHRS and YFSETQ. V lost 4 bases, J lost 1 base, and 12 bases lay in between.

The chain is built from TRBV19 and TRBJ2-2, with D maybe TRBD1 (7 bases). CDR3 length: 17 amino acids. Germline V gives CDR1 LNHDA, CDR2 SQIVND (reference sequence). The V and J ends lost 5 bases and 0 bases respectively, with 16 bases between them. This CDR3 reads CASSPSTGEANTGELFF. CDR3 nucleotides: TGTGCCAGTAGTCCCTCAACAGGGGAGGCGAACACCGGGGAGCTGTTTTTT.

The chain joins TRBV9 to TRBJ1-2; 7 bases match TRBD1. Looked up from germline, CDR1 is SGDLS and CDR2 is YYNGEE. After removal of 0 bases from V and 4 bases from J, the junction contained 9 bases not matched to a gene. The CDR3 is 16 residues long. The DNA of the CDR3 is TGTGCCAGCAGCGTAGGTCCGGCACAGGGGATCTATGGCTACACCTTC. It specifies CASSVGPAQGIYGYTF.

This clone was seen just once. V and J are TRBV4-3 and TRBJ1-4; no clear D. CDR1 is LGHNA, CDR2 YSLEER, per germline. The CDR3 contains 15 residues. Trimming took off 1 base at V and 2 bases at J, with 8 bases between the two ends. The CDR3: CASSQGTGTNEKLFF. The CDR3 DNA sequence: TGCGCCAGCAGCCAAGGGACTGGGACTAATGAAAAACTGTTTTTT.

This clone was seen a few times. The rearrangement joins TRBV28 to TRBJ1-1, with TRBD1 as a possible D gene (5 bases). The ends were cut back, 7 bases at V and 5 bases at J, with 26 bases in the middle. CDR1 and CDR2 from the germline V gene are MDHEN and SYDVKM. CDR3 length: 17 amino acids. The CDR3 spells CASTSGEGRGWGTEAFF. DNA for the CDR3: TGTGCCAGCACCTCCGGGGAGGGGAGGGGATGGGGGACTGAAGCTTTCTTT.

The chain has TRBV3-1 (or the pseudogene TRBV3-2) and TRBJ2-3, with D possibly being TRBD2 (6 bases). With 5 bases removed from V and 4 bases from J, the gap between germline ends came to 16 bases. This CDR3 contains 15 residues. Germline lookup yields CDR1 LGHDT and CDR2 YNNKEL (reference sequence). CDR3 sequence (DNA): TGTGCCAGCAGCGACTTTGGAGGGGCCTCAGATACGCAGTATTTT. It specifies CASSDFGGASDTQYF.

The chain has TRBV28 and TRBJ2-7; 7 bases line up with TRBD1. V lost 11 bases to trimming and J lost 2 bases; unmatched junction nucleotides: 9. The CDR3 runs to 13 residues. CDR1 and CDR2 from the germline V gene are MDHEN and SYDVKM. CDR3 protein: CAGGRGHTYEQYF. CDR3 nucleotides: TGTGCCGGAGGAAGGGGGCACACCTACGAGCAGTACTTC.

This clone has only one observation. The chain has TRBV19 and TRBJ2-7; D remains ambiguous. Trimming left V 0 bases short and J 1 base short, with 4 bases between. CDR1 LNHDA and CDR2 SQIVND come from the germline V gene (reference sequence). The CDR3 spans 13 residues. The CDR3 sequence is CASSIESSYEQYF. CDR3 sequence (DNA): TGTGCCAGTAGTATAGAGTCGTCCTACGAGCAGTACTTC.

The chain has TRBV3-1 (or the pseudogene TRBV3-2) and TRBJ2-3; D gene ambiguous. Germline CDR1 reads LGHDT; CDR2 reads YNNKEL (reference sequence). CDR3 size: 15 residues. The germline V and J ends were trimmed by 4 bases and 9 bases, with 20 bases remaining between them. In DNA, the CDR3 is TGTGCCAGCAGCCCGACGAGAGACCCCTTCGGGACGCAGTATTTT. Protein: CASSPTRDPFGTQYF.

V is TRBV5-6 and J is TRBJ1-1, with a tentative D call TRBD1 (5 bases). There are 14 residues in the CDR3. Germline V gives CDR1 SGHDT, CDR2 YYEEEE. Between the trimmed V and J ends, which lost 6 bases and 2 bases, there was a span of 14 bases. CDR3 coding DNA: TGTGCCAGCATGGTTGGGGCGCGAAACACTGAAGCTTTCTTT. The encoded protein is CASMVGARNTEAFF.

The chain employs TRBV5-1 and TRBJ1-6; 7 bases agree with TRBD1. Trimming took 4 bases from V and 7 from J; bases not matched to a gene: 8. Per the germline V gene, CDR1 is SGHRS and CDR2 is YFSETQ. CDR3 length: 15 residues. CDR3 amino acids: CASSTQTGKNSPLHF. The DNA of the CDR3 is TGCGCCAGCAGCACGCAGACAGGGAAGAATTCACCCCTCCACTTT.

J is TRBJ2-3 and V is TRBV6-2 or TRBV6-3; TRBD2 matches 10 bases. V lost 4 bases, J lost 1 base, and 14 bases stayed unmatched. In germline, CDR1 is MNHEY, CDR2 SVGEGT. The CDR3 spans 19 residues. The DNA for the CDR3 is TGTGCCAGCAGTTCCGGACTAGCGGAACCAAAATTGGGCACAGATACGCAGTATTTT. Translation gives CASSSGLAEPKLGTDTQYF.

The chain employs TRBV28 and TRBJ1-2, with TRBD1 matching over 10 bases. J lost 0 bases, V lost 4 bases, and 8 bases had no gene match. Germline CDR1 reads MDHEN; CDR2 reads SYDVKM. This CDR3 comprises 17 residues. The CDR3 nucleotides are TGTGCCAGCAGTTCCAGGACAGGGGGAGGGTCTAACTATGGCTACACCTTC. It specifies CASSSRTGGGSNYGYTF.

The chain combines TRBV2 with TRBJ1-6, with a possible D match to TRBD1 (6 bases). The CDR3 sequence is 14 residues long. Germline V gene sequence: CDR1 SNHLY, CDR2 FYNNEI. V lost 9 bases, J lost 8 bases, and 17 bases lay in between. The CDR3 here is CARETGIGDSPLHF. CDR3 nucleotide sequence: TGTGCCAGGGAAACAGGGATAGGAGATTCACCCCTCCACTTT.

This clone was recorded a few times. CDR3 amino acids: CASSSGQNSNQPQHF. The CDR3 coding sequence is TGTGCCAGCAGCTCGGGACAGAACTCCAATCAGCCCCAGCATTTT. The chain links TRBV28 to TRBJ1-5; 7 bases are shared with TRBD1. V was clipped by 6 bases and J by 3 bases; unmatched bases: 8. CDR1 MDHEN and CDR2 SYDVKM come from the germline V gene. The CDR3 extends over 15 amino acids.

CDR3 sequence (DNA): TGTGCCATCAGGCAGGGGGCCGGGCAGCCCCAGCATTTT. The encoded protein is CAIRQGAGQPQHF. The V call is TRBV10-3, the J call TRBJ1-5; 8 bases match TRBD1. The V gene's germline CDR1 is ENHRY and CDR2 SYGVKD. The CDR3 sequence is 13 residues long. Losses at the gene ends were 6 bases for V and 7 bases for J; bases not matched to a gene: 5.

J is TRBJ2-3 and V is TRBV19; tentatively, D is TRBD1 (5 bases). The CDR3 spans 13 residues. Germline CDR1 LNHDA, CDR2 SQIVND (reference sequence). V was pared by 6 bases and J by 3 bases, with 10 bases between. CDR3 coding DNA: TGTGCCAGTAGACCAGGGAATACAGATACGCAGTATTTT. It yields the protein CASRPGNTDTQYF.

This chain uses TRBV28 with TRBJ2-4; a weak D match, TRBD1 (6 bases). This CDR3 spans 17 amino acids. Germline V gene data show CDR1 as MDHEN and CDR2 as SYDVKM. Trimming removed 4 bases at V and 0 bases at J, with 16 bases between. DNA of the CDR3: TGTGCCAGCAGTTCCCTAGGGACACCGATAGCCAAAAACATTCAGTACTTC. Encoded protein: CASSSLGTPIAKNIQYF. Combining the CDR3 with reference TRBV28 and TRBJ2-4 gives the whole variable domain DVKVTQSSRYLVKRTGEKVFLECVQDMDHENMFWYRQDPGLGLRLIYFSYDVKMKEKGDIPEGYSVSREKKERFSLILESASTNQTSMYLCASSSLGTPIAKNIQYFGAGTRLSVL.